The sequence of this T cell receptor (beta chain) was determined in a study of OX40 agonist ivuxolimab in advanced cancers. Study in general: Eligibility rules accepted prior anti-PD-1, anti-PD-L1 or anti-CTLA-4 therapy, and 35% to 45% had some.

Produced via immunoSEQ multiplex PCR; TCRdb's table is partial and in-frame only. The table includes about 76,000 clones, approximately 83% detected once. Germline assignment: CDR1 SGHTA and CDR2 FQGNSA. V was trimmed by 6 bases and J by 5 bases, leaving 11 bases between them. The CDR3 sequence is 12 residues long. The origin of this receptor is an adult with an advanced solid tumor such as melanoma, head and neck, liver or kidney cancer. The rearrangement joins TRBV7-2 to TRBJ2-7; D unclear. The material was CD4+ or CD8+ T cells sorted from blood, obtained in a trial of the OX40 agonist ivuxolimab. CDR3 sequence: CASSPYYHEQYF. CDR3 DNA: TGTGCCAGCAGTCCCTATTACCACGAGCAGTACTTC.